The 4 T cell receptor beta chains below were found in one sample sequenced in a study of OX40 agonist ivuxolimab in advanced cancers. The protocol was immunoSEQ multiplex PCR, while the TCRdb copy is restricted to in-frame clones and leaves out a portion. Of roughly 53,000 clones listed, approximately 88% are singletons. The sequencing here drew on CD4+ or CD8+ T cells sorted from blood, taken in a trial of the OX40 agonist ivuxolimab. Every receptor here comes from an adult with an advanced solid tumor such as melanoma, head and neck, liver or kidney cancer.

The chain combines TRBV7-2 with TRBJ2-7; D is unclear. The CDR3 is made up of 16 amino acids. The V gene's germline CDR1 is SGHTA and CDR2 FQGNSA. V was pared by 1 base and J by 6 bases, with 19 bases between. The CDR3 nucleotides are TGTGCCAGCAGCTTAGTGGGCAGGAACCCTGGTGTCGAGCAGTACTTC. Translated, it gives CASSLVGRNPGVEQYF.

V and J are TRBV7-9 and TRBJ2-4, with D perhaps assigned TRBD1 or TRBD2 (6 bases each). Germline V gives CDR1 SEHNR, CDR2 FQNEAQ (reference sequence). V dropped 5 bases and J dropped 9 bases, with 17 bases sitting between them. This CDR3 contains 14 residues. CDR3 sequence reads: CASSPRGLGGIQYF. The CDR3 nucleotides read TGTGCCAGCAGCCCCCGGGGGCTGGGTGGCATTCAGTACTTC.

V gene TRBV6-1 combines with J gene TRBJ2-7; maybe TRBD2 (5 bases). V lost 0 bases and J 0 bases, leaving 12 bases between the germline ends. In germline, CDR1 is MNHNS, CDR2 SASEGT. The length of the CDR3 is 16 residues. The CDR3 protein is CASSEAWTGSSYEQYF. The CDR3 nucleotides read TGTGCCAGCAGTGAAGCTTGGACGGGGAGCTCCTACGAGCAGTACTTC.

As for this clone: A junction end diverges from the germline sequence, so it may reflect a read error. This chain links TRBV11-3 with TRBJ2-7; TRBD2 agrees at 10 bases. The CDR3 has 11 amino acids. The germline V gene encodes CDR1 SGHNT and CDR2 YENEEA. The CDR3 nucleotides are TGTGCCAGCAGCTCTCTAGCGGGAGTACACTTC. It is translated as CASSSLAGVHF.